This T cell receptor (beta chain) was obtained from a study of blood T cell repertoires in COVID-19 (dated by TCRdb to about 2020). As for the study more broadly: Samples covering the acute and convalescent phases of COVID-19 were provided by collaborators in the United States, Italy and Spain. The material from the prospective study consisted of cDNA or gDNA derived from T cells, B-cell-depleted T cells, or PBMCs. The repertoires were released in a freely available public database intended as a resource for research on the immune response to SARS-CoV-2. Where HLA class I and class II types were available, the types were taken from metadata supplied by the sample provider, not from assay-based typing. The samples were drawn from two sources: the first 160 participants of the ongoing ImmuneRACE study, and over 950 subjects contributed by 6 global collaborators. The dataset comprised deeply sampled blood TCRbeta repertoires from subjects exposed to, actively infected with, or recovered from COVID-19. Nearly every sample came with metadata listing a de-identified subject ID, COVID-19 status, age in years and sex. General conclusions and limits of the study: The amount of clinical and demographic metadata varied by source and participant and was provided uncurated.

In the prospective study, participants were about 18 to 95 years old, resided in about two dozen geographic areas of the United States, and were enrolled through a virtual design. Cohort assignment in the prospective study relied on participant-reported clinical history from a screening survey and a study questionnaire. For ImmuneRACE Cohort 3, a participant was defined as recovered based on two consecutive negative NP/OP PCR tests, clearance by a healthcare professional, or resolution of symptoms. In the prospective study, whole blood, serum and a nasopharyngeal or oropharyngeal swab were collected from each participant by mobile phlebotomists. Over an approximately 2-month period, participants in the prospective study had the option of providing additional blood draws and questionnaires. Blood samples from the prospective study were shipped frozen or at room temperature prior to DNA extraction.

TCRbeta CDR3 regions were amplified from genomic DNA by means of the immunoSEQ Assay, a bias-controlled multiplex PCR. On the study's bioinformatics: The number of nucleated cells in each sample was estimated from the amplification of reference gene primers within the assay. Sequence reads were collapsed and filtered to measure the absolute abundance of every unique TCRbeta CDR3 rearrangement. For each sample, productive Simpson clonality was calculated as the square root of Simpson's diversity index over productive rearrangements. As stored in TCRdb, this immuneACCESS dataset retains in-frame rearrangements with V and J assigned. A fraction of the clones does not appear; measured against another copy, unresolved V genes explain less than half of the discrepancy, and the remainder lacks a known reason. That table is the source of V, J and clone size, and D and trimming were worked out from the DNA. The sample table shows 85,000 to 130,000 clones, and 80% to 90% are seen once. The ten largest clones take up 2.7% of the sample.

The junction shows trimming of 5 bases on V and 0 bases on J, and the gene matches do not reach 5 bases of it. Spanning cysteine to phenylalanine, the CDR3 consists of 14 amino acids. Kept here is only the CDR3 DNA, which spans 42 bases and is read in frame from base 1. Based on the germline V gene, the CDR1 and CDR2 sequences are SGHDT and YYEEEE. This clone was found once. Its antigen is still unknown. Base qualities were left out, and no much larger clone turns up one base away. The clonotype originates from a woman between 50 and 59 years old who had recovered from COVID-19. Sequenced input: PBMCs or T cells enriched from blood (not recorded which). This receptor chain uses TRBV5-6 and TRBJ2-7, and TRBD1 aligns with 7 junction nucleotides. The CDR3 protein is CASRLQGTSYEQYF. The DNA reads as follows: TGTGCCAGCAGGTTACAGGGGACCTCCTACGAGCAGTACTTC. Where the CDR3 stops, the reference TRBV5-6 and TRBJ2-7 genes take over; the full variable domain is DAGVTQSPTHLIKTRGQQVTLRCSPKSGHDTVSWYQQALGQGPQFIFQYYEEEERQRGNFPDRFSGHQFPNYSSELNVNALLLGDSALYLCASRLQGTSYEQYFGPGTRLTVT.